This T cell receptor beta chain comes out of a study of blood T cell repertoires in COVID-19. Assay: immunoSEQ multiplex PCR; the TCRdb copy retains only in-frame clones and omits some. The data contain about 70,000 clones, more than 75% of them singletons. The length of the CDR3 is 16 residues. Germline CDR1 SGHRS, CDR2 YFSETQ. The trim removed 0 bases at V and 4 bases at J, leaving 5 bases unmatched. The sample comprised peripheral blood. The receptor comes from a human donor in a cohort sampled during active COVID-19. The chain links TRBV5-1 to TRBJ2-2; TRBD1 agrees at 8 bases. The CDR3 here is CASSLVDRDRTGELFF. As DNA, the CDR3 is TGCGCCAGCAGCTTGGTGGACAGGGATCGCACCGGGGAGCTGTTTTTT. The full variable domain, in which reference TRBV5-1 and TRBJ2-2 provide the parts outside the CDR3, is KAGVTQTPRYLIKTRGQQVTLSCSPISGHRSVSWYQQTPGQGLQFLFEYFSETQRNKGNFPGRFSGRQFSNSRSEMNVSTLELGDSALYLCASSLVDRDRTGELFFGEGSRLTVL.